The following is a TCR beta chain sequence with its context. The antigen is unknown. RNA extraction and reverse transcription yielded cDNA as sequencing template. Assay: immunoSEQ multiplex PCR; the TCRdb copy retains only in-frame clones and omits some. Of about 190,000 clones listed, 60% were seen once; the top ten hold around 0.7%. This entry comes from a study of CD8+ T cells in alopecia areata. Study outcomes and limitations: When scalp samples are sequenced, resident alphabeta T cells of normal skin are also captured.

This CDR3 contains 13 residues. Germline CDR1 is SGHRS and CDR2 is YFSETQ. Trimming removed 0 bases from V and 2 bases from J, with 6 bases in between. Treatment indicated: oral pan-JAK inhibitor, 5-10 mg twice daily. Samples from alopecia areata patients were lesional scalp punch biopsies and peripheral blood. The V and J genes are TRBV5-1 and TRBJ2-7; no clear D gene. The sample consisted of CD4+ T cells sorted from blood, taken at week 4, from a patient treated with tofacitinib. The source is a human donor with alopecia areata. The CDR3 is CASSLEPTYEQYF. CDR3 bases: TGCGCCAGCAGCTTGGAGCCTACCTACGAGCAGTACTTC.